These T cell receptor beta chains were read from a single sample in a study of cytomegalovirus exposure and HLA in healthy donors. Clones were sequenced by immunoSEQ multiplex PCR, and TCRdb holds only the in-frame ones, with some missing. Among 140,000 to 150,000 clones listed, over 60% were seen once. The sample taken for sequencing was PBMCs. The receptors come from a man aged 35 to 55 in good health and CMV-seropositive. The CDR3 runs from the conserved cysteine through the conserved F or W. D genes are given only for firm matches. Clone size is not always given. Where it is, it says once, few, many or a class for expanded clones.

size	V	J	D	DNA	CDR3
NA	TRBV7-9	TRBJ2-1	NA	TGTTCCAGCAGCTTTTTCCCTATCTACAATGAGCAGTTCTTC	CSSSFFPIYNEQFF
NA	TRBV6-5	TRBJ2-7	NA	TGTGCCAGCAGTGGTCCCGTCGGCTACGAGCAGTACTTC	CASSGPVGYEQYF
NA	TRBV25-1	TRBJ1-2	TRBD1	TGTGCCAGCAGTGAACAGGGGGCTGGCTATGGCTACACCTTC	CASSEQGAGYGYTF
NA	TRBV25-1	TRBJ2-2	TRBD2	TGTGCCAGCAGTGACACCATTGGGGGGAGGGACACCGGGGAGCTGTTTTTT	CASSDTIGGRDTGELFF
NA	TRBV29-1	TRBJ2-2	NA	TGCAGCGTTGACAAATCCACCGGGGAGCTGTTTTTT	CSVDKSTGELFF
NA	TRBV5-3	TRBJ2-7	NA	TGTGCCAGAAGCACACGACAGGAACACTACGAGCAGTACTTC	CARSTRQEHYEQYF
NA	TRBV19	TRBJ2-4	TRBD1	TGTGCCAGTAAGGGAGGGACAGGGGCCATGTTCGAGGTAGCCAAAAACATTCAGTACTTC	CASKGGTGAMFEVAKNIQYF
NA	TRBV16	TRBJ2-1	TRBD1	TGTGCCAGCAGCCACAGGGGGCCCTACAATGAGCAGTTCTTC	CASSHRGPYNEQFF
NA	TRBV5-6	TRBJ2-7	NA	TGTGCCAGCAGCTTGCGGGTCTTTTCCTACGAGCAGTACTTC	CASSLRVFSYEQYF
NA	TRBV27	TRBJ1-1	NA	TGTGCCAGCAGATCGCTAAGACGGGACACTGAAGCTTTCTTT	CASRSLRRDTEAFF
NA	TRBV7-8	TRBJ2-2	NA	TGTGCCAGCAGCTTCATCGCGGAAAACACCGGGGAGCTGTTTTTT	CASSFIAENTGELFF
NA	TRBV15	TRBJ1-4	TRBD1	TGTGCCACCAGCGGTAGACAGGGTGGGACCGAAAAACTGTTTTTT	CATSGRQGGTEKLFF
NA	TRBV29-1	TRBJ1-3	NA	TGCAGCGCCAGCGTAGGCTCTGGAAACACCATATATTTT	CSASVGSGNTIYF
NA	TRBV5-1	TRBJ2-1	NA	TGCGCCAGCGCGGTAGCGCCAGACAATGAGCAGTTCTTC	CASAVAPDNEQFF
NA	TRBV7-9	TRBJ2-5	TRBD1	TGTGCCAGCAGCTTGAGGACAGGGATCCAGGAGACCCAGTACTTC	CASSLRTGIQETQYF
few	TRBV25-1	TRBJ2-3	NA	TGTGCCAGCAGTGAATGGGGGGTTAGCACAGATACGCAGTATTTT	CASSEWGVSTDTQYF
NA	TRBV5-6	TRBJ1-1	NA	TGTGCCAGCAGCTTGGGGACCCCGGGGGCTGAAGCTTTCTTT	CASSLGTPGAEAFF
NA	TRBV19	TRBJ2-5	NA	TGTGCCAGTAGTTCCCTTAGCGGCCTCCAAGAGACCCAGTACTTC	CASSSLSGLQETQYF
few	TRBV28	TRBJ2-1	TRBD1	TGTGCCTCCACGGACAGGTACAATGAGCAGTTCTTC	CASTDRYNEQFF
NA	TRBV19	TRBJ1-1	NA	TGTGCCAGTAGTCCGGGACCTGGGGGGACTGAAGCTTTCTTT	CASSPGPGGTEAFF
NA	TRBV7-8	TRBJ1-1	NA	TGTGCCAGCAGCTTAGTTCCAGGGTACACTGAAGCTTTCTTT	CASSLVPGYTEAFF
NA	TRBV5-4	TRBJ2-7	TRBD2	TGTGCCAGCAGCCAACCGGGGGGAAGGGGGTACTTC	CASSQPGGRGYF
once	TRBV29-1	TRBJ2-7	TRBD2	TGCAGCGTTGAAGATTGGACTAGCAACTCCTACGAGCAGTACTTC	CSVEDWTSNSYEQYF
NA	TRBV10-1	TRBJ2-2	NA	TGCGCCAGCAGTGAGATCCAGGGAGGGGAGCTGTTTTTT	CASSEIQGGELFF
few	TRBV5-6	TRBJ2-5	TRBD1	TGTGCCAGCAGCTTGGACCTTACAGGGGCTGGAGAAGAGACCCAGTACTTC	CASSLDLTGAGEETQYF
NA	TRBV27	TRBJ1-5	NA	TGTGCCAGCAGTGACAGGTTAAGCAATCAGCCCCAGCATTTT	CASSDRLSNQPQHF
NA	TRBV2	TRBJ2-7	NA	TGTGCCAGCAGTGAGCGGTCCTACGAGCAGTACTTC	CASSERSYEQYF
NA	TRBV12-2	TRBJ2-1	NA	TGTGCAAGTCGCCCCAGACTAGCGGGAGATAAGGAGCAGTTCTTC	CASRPRLAGDKEQFF
NA	TRBV28	TRBJ2-2	TRBD2	TGTGCCAGCAGTTTAAGGACTAGCGCGAACACCGGGGAGCTGTTTTTT	CASSLRTSANTGELFF
NA	TRBV29-1	TRBJ2-5	NA	TGCAGCGTTTCATTCGGGATGGGGGAGACCCAGTACTTC	CSVSFGMGETQYF
NA	TRBV7-9	TRBJ2-2	TRBD1	TGTGCCCCGTCCGGGACAGCTAACACCGGGGAGCTGTTTTTT	CAPSGTANTGELFF
few	TRBV27	TRBJ1-1	TRBD1	TGTGCCAGCAGTTTATCGGGGACAGGGGGGACTGAAGCTTTCTTT	CASSLSGTGGTEAFF
few	TRBV11-2	TRBJ2-2	NA	TGTGCCAGCAGCTTTCTACAGGGCTTTGGTGGCACCGGGGAGCTGTTTTTT	CASSFLQGFGGTGELFF
NA	TRBV7-9	TRBJ2-7	NA	TGTTCCAGCAGCTTAGCGAGGGAGCAGTACTTC	CSSSLAREQYF
NA	TRBV2	TRBJ2-4	TRBD1	TGTGCCAGCAGCCTTCTGGACAGGGGGAAAAACATTCAGTACTTC	CASSLLDRGKNIQYF
NA	TRBV7-7	TRBJ2-1	NA	TGTGCCAGCAGCCCAGGAAGGCTAGCAGGAGGTAGATGGGATGAGCAGTTCTTC	CASSPGRLAGGRWDEQFF
NA	TRBV18	TRBJ2-2	TRBD2	TGTGCCAGCTCACAGGTATCCAGCGGGACCGCCGGGGAGCTGTTTTTT	CASSQVSSGTAGELFF
NA	TRBV14	TRBJ2-1	NA	TGTGCCAGCAGCCAAGATGCCGAGCGGAGCTCCTACAATGAGCAGTTCTTC	CASSQDAERSSYNEQFF
NA	TRBV4-1	TRBJ2-7	NA	TGCGCCAGCAGCCAAGCTTTGACTAGTAACTACGAGCAGTACTTC	CASSQALTSNYEQYF
NA	TRBV11-1	TRBJ2-5	NA	TGTGCCAGCAGCTTAGCCCTCGGGGTGGGCGAGACCCAGTACTTC	CASSLALGVGETQYF
NA	TRBV5-5	TRBJ2-7	NA	TGTGCCAGCAGCCTAGACTCGAGGGTTTACGAGCAGTACTTC	CASSLDSRVYEQYF
NA	TRBV19	TRBJ2-1	NA	TGTGCCAGTAGCCCCTTTTCCTACAATGAGCAGTTCTTC	CASSPFSYNEQFF
few	TRBV5-4	TRBJ2-2	NA	TGTGCCAGCAGCTTGTTATCGGTCAACACCGGGGAGCTGTTTTTT	CASSLLSVNTGELFF
NA	TRBV11-2	TRBJ2-7	NA	TGTGCCAGCAGCTCGAATAGCGGAATAAACTACGAGCAGTACTTC	CASSSNSGINYEQYF
NA	TRBV10-3	TRBJ2-7	TRBD2	TGTGCCATCAGTGAGGTCGGAGTAGCGGGAGGACGGGGGAGCGAGCAGTACTTC	CAISEVGVAGGRGSEQYF
once	TRBV5-1	TRBJ2-5	NA	TGCGCCAGCAGCTGGACTACCCCCAGGACGTTGCCGTACTTC	CASSWTTPRTLPYF
many	TRBV6-1	TRBJ1-1	TRBD1	TGTGCCAGCAGTGAAATTAGGGGGGACAGATTGAACACTGAAGCTTTCTTT	CASSEIRGDRLNTEAFF
NA	TRBV2	TRBJ2-7	TRBD2	TGTGCCAGCAGTTCTAAAAATGCAGGGACTAGCCGCGGCGAGCAGTACTTC	CASSSKNAGTSRGEQYF
NA	TRBV28	TRBJ2-7	NA	TGTGCCAGCAGTTTCCCGCTTAGTTTGGGGGCCCCCACCTACGAGCAGTACTTC	CASSFPLSLGAPTYEQYF
few	TRBV6-6	TRBJ1-2	TRBD1	TGTGCCAGCAGTGCTGACAGGGGTAGGGGCTACACCTTC	CASSADRGRGYTF
few	TRBV7-8	TRBJ2-7	NA	TGTGCCAGCAGCTTAGGGCTAGTCGACGAGCAGTACTTC	CASSLGLVDEQYF
few	TRBV5-1	TRBJ2-2	TRBD2	TGCGCCAGCAGCTGGGGCGGGAGACCCGGGGAGCTGTTTTTT	CASSWGGRPGELFF
NA	TRBV5-6	TRBJ2-6	NA	TGTGCCAGCAGCTTGGTAGCTGGGGCCAACGTCCTGACTTTC	CASSLVAGANVLTF
medium-sized	TRBV27	TRBJ1-1	TRBD1	TGTGCCAGCGGGGGGACAGGGTGGATGAACACTGAAGCTTTCTTT	CASGGTGWMNTEAFF
NA	TRBV6-6	TRBJ2-2	NA	TGTGCCAGCAGTCCCCGAGACAGGCTGGGGACCGGGGAGCTGTTTTTT	CASSPRDRLGTGELFF
NA	TRBV7-2	TRBJ2-7	TRBD2	TGTGCCAGCAGCTTGGGCGGGAGTAAATCCTACGAGCAGTACTTC	CASSLGGSKSYEQYF
NA	TRBV6-1	TRBJ1-5	NA	TGTGCCAGCAGTGACCGTGGAGTAGGGGTTTATCAGCCCCAGCATTTT	CASSDRGVGVYQPQHF
NA	TRBV9	TRBJ2-1	TRBD1	TGTGCCAGCAGCGGACACAGGGGTTGGGACAATGAGCAGTTCTTC	CASSGHRGWDNEQFF
NA	TRBV11-2	TRBJ2-7	NA	TGTGCCAGCGAGGGCGGATCGACCTACGAGCAGTACTTC	CASEGGSTYEQYF